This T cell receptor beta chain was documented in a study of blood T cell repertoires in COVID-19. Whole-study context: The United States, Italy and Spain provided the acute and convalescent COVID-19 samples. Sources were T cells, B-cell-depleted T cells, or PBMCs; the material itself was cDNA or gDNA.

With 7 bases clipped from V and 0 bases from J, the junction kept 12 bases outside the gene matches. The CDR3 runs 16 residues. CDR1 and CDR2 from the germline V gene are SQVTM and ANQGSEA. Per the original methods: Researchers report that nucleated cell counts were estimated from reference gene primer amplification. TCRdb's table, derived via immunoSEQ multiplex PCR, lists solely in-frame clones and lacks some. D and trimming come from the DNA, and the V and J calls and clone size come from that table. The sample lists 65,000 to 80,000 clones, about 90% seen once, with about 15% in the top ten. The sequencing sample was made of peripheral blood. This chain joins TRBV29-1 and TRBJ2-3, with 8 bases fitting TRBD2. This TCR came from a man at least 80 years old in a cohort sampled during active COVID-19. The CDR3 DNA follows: TGCAGCGCCCATACCCTAGCGGGTACTAGCACAGATACGCAGTATTTT. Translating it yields CSAHTLAGTSTDTQYF.